What follows are 32 T cell receptor beta chains derived from one specimen sequenced in a study of regulatory T cells in long-lasting Graves disease. As to time point: newly diagnosed GD, antithyroid drugs for less than 3 months. With RNA extracted from PBMCs as input, the TCR library was made. Relying on iRepertoire HTBI primers and Arm-PCR of CDR3 regions, the team built TCR beta libraries. TCRdb re-derived calls from the multiplex PCR reads in MiXCR, one entry per CDR3 protein. The table includes 200,000 to 250,000 distinct CDR3 sequences, roughly 18% detected once. These records were also assigned to another study, of T cells in Graves' hyperthyroidism and ophthalmopathy.

Sample: peripheral blood mononuclear cells (PBMCs), taken at new diagnosis, from a patient treated with antithyroid drugs. The source of these receptors is a woman in her twenties or thirties with Graves disease.

This clonotype was detected many times. The chain carries TRBV28 and TRBJ2-2; a possible D gene is TRBD1 (6 bases). V was shortened by 6 bases and J by 0 bases, with 8 bases between the two germline ends. Germline CDR1 MDHEN, CDR2 SYDVKM. The CDR3 contains 14 residues. In DNA, the CDR3 is TGTGCCAGCAGGCGACAGGCGAACACCGGGGAGCTGTTTTTT. This codes for CASRRQANTGELFF.

J is TRBJ2-1 and V is TRBV20-1, with 9 bases that match TRBD1. This CDR3 spans 18 amino acids. Germline assignment: CDR1 DFQATT and CDR2 SNEGSKA (reference sequence). Trimming cost V 2 bases and J 5 bases; bases outside gene matches: 16. The CDR3 region is CSARKAKRQGVQHNEQFF. The CDR3 DNA reads as TGCAGTGCTAGAAAGGCGAAACGACAGGGGGTTCAACACAATGAGCAGTTCTTC.

This clonotype was found many times. V usage is TRBV28 and J usage is TRBJ1-2; possible D gene TRBD1, 6 bases. CDR3 length: 14 amino acids. The germline CDR1 and CDR2 sequences are MDHEN and SYDVKM. V was pared by 3 bases and J by 5 bases, with 13 bases between. CDR3 sequence: CASSLNRVEYGYTF. In DNA, the CDR3 is TGTGCCAGCAGTTTGAACAGGGTGGAATATGGCTACACCTTC.

This chain joins TRBV30 and TRBJ2-5, with 11 bases lining up with TRBD2. The CDR3 extends over 15 amino acids. Germline values: CDR1 GTSNPN, CDR2 SVGIG (reference sequence). V gave up 4 bases and J gave up 5 bases; unmatched junction bases: 9. CDR3 region: CAWTSDSGRGETQYF. The CDR3 DNA reads TGTGCCTGGACGTCCGATAGCGGGAGGGGGGAGACCCAGTACTTC.

J is TRBJ1-2 and V is TRBV12-3 or TRBV12-4, with a weak D call TRBD1 (5 bases). V lost 5 bases, J lost 4 bases, and 14 bases lay in between. The CDR3 has 14 residues. The CDR3 coding sequence is TGTGCCAGCAGTCCCGCGGGGGGGATCTATGGCTACACCTTC. Its protein is CASSPAGGIYGYTF.

As for this clonotype: This clone may be a read error of a much larger clone one base away. This chain joins TRBV6-1 and TRBJ1-1; weak D call: TRBD1 (5 bases). V lost 2 bases, J lost 3 bases, and 10 bases lay in between. The CDR3 is 14 amino acids. Germline V lookup: CDR1 MNHNS, CDR2 SASEGT. The CDR3 here is CASSESRGDTEAFF. CDR3 DNA sequence: TGTGCCAGCAGTGAATCGCGGGGCGACACTGAAGCTTTCTTT.

This clonotype was recorded many times. The chain combines TRBV2 with TRBJ2-1; unclear D gene. Germline CDR1 reads SNHLY; CDR2 reads FYNNEI. The CDR3 has 14 amino acids. Trimming pared 7 bases from V and 0 bases from J, leaving 10 bases between. CDR3 DNA sequence: TGTGCCAGCACCGAATCGAGCTCCTACAATGAGCAGTTCTTC. Amino acid sequence: CASTESSSYNEQFF.

This clonotype came up many times. The chain couples TRBV2 to TRBJ1-6; no clear D. V was trimmed by 7 bases and J by 5 bases, leaving 9 bases between them. CDR1 is SNHLY and CDR2 is FYNNEI in the germline V gene. The CDR3 has 13 amino acids. The CDR3 region is CASKTRNNSPLHF. Here the CDR3 DNA reads TGTGCCAGCAAAACAAGGAATAATTCACCCCTCCACTTT. The full variable domain, in which reference TRBV2 and TRBJ1-6 provide the parts outside the CDR3, is EPEVTQTPSHQVTQMGQEVILRCVPISNHLYFYWYRQILGQKVEFLVSFYNNEISEKSEIFDDQFSVERPDGSNFTLKIRSTKLEDSAMYFCASKTRNNSPLHFGNGTRLTVT.

This clonotype was picked up many times. This chain uses TRBV11-2 with TRBJ1-3, with D tentatively TRBD1 (5 bases). This CDR3 contains 15 residues. V dropped 2 bases and J dropped 0 bases, with 8 bases sitting between them. Germline CDR1 is SGHAT and CDR2 is FQNNGV. CDR3 sequence reads: CASSLSGGSGNTIYF. The CDR3 nucleotides read TGTGCCAGCAGCTTATCCGGGGGCTCTGGAAACACCATATATTTT.

This clonotype was counted at least ten times. This chain joins TRBV28 and TRBJ2-5; D is possibly TRBD1 (6 bases). The germline V and J ends were trimmed by 5 bases and 5 bases, with 15 bases remaining between them. Germline CDR1 and CDR2: MDHEN and SYDVKM. The CDR3 is 14 amino acids. This CDR3 is CASSRSTGLETQYF. As DNA, the CDR3 is TGTGCCAGCAGTCGATCCACAGGGCTGGAGACCCAGTACTTC.

This clonotype was recorded a few times. The rearrangement uses TRBV30 and TRBJ1-2, with TRBD1 matching 9 bases. Germline-derived CDR1 and CDR2 are GTSNPN and SVGIG (reference sequence). V dropped 1 base and J dropped 1; count of bases not matched to a gene: 4. The CDR3 sequence is 15 residues long. The CDR3 region has the DNA TGTGCCTGGAGTGGGGGACAGGGTGTTAACTATGGCTACACCTTC. Its translation is CAWSGGQGVNYGYTF.

In this sample, this clonotype turned up many times. At one boundary the junction diverges from the germline segment, which might be a read error. The rearrangement uses TRBV10-2 and TRBJ2-7; D not certain. Germline CDR1 is WSHSY and CDR2 is SAAADI. CDR3 length equals 12 residues. The CDR3 protein is CASSLSSYEQYF. The DNA for the CDR3 is TGTGCCAGCAGCTTAAGCTCCTACGAGCAGTACTTC.

This clonotype has a count of ten or more. The chain employs TRBV28 and TRBJ2-5, with TRBD2 matching over 8 bases. The length of the CDR3 is 14 residues. Germline V CDR1 and CDR2: MDHEN, SYDVKM. After removal of 6 bases from V and 7 bases from J, the junction contained 10 bases not matched to a gene. The CDR3 DNA is TGTGCCAGCAGCGGTAGCGGGATTTCGGCGACCCAGTACTTC. Its protein product is CASSGSGISATQYF.

The sample holds many counts of this clonotype. J is TRBJ1-5 and V is TRBV11-2, with D possibly being TRBD1 (6 bases). Germline CDR1 reads SGHAT; CDR2 reads FQNNGV. This CDR3 region has 15 residues. V was trimmed by 5 bases and J by 2 bases, leaving 13 bases between them. The CDR3 nucleotides are TGTGCCAGCAGCCCCGGGACAATTGGCAATCAGCCCCAGCATTTT. Residues: CASSPGTIGNQPQHF.

This clonotype was observed at least ten times. The CDR3 region is CASSLLRGRGNTQYF. The CDR3 DNA reads TGTGCCAGCAGCTTGTTGCGGGGCCGCGGGAATACGCAGTATTTT. The chain is built from TRBV7-2 and TRBJ2-3; TRBD2 is a possible D gene (6 bases). CDR1 SGHTA and CDR2 FQGNSA come from the germline V gene. V shed 3 bases and J shed 7 bases, with 17 bases lying between them. The CDR3 spans 15 residues.

This clonotype was found a few times. V is TRBV20-1 and J is TRBJ2-5; 7 nucleotides line up with TRBD1. The CDR3 sequence is 17 residues long. Germline CDR1 DFQATT, CDR2 SNEGSKA (reference sequence). Trimming at V came to 2 bases and at J to 4 bases, leaving 16 bases not matched to a gene. The CDR3: CSARPRQGRFSGETQYF. The CDR3 nucleotides read TGCAGTGCTAGACCGAGACAGGGAAGATTCTCAGGAGAGACCCAGTACTTC.

This clonotype was counted ten times or more. The chain employs TRBV25-1 and TRBJ2-7; TRBD2 might be the D (6 bases). Trimming stripped 6 bases from V and 4 bases from J, with 10 bases between. The CDR3 is 12 residues long. Germline CDR1 MGHDK, CDR2 SYGVNS. CDR3 DNA: TGTGCCAGCAGCGCCGGGGGTTACGAGCAGTACTTC. It codes for CASSAGGYEQYF.

Many counts were recorded for this clonotype. The genes are TRBV2 and TRBJ1-4; 7 nucleotides match TRBD1. Germline V gives CDR1 SNHLY, CDR2 FYNNEI. The CDR3 has 15 amino acids. J gave up 5 bases and V 6 bases, and 9 bases lay outside the gene matches. The CDR3 region is CASREKTGRNEKLFF. For the CDR3, the DNA is TGTGCCAGCAGAGAGAAGACAGGGAGGAATGAAAAACTGTTTTTT.

The chain couples TRBV15 to TRBJ2-1; D gene ambiguous. Germline assignment: CDR1 LNHNV and CDR2 YYDKDF (reference sequence). The V end lost 0 bases, the J end lost 6 bases, and 18 bases lay between the germline ends. The CDR3 is made up of 17 amino acids. For the CDR3, the DNA is TGTGCCACCAGCAGAGATGTGGCATCCTCCTCCGCCAATGAGCAGTTCTTC. Translating gives CATSRDVASSSANEQFF. The full variable domain, completed using reference TRBV15 and TRBJ2-1, is DAMVIQNPRYQVTQFGKPVTLSCSQTLNHNVMYWYQQKSSQAPKLLFHYYDKDFNNEADTPDNFQSRRPNTSFCFLDIRSPGLGDTAMYLCATSRDVASSSANEQFFGPGTRLTVL.

The chain joins TRBV5-1 to TRBJ2-1; TRBD1 is a possible D gene (6 bases). CDR1 is SGHRS and CDR2 is YFSETQ in the germline V gene. The germline V and J ends were trimmed by 6 bases and 6 bases, with 13 bases remaining between them. This CDR3 spans 13 amino acids. Here the CDR3 reads CASNQGLGNEQFF. CDR3 bases: TGCGCCAGCAATCAGGGGCTGGGCAATGAGCAGTTCTTC.

About this clonotype itself: This likely reflects a read error, since a far larger clone is one base away. The V call is TRBV28, the J call TRBJ2-3; 7 bases are a match to TRBD2. The end of the DNA fits TRBJ2-1 better, so the J call may be wrong. The germline V gene has CDR1 MDHEN and CDR2 SYDVKM. This CDR3 contains 16 residues. The CDR3 DNA reads as TGTGCCAGCAGTTCGGGAGCGGGATTCTCCTACAGTGAGCAGTTCTTC. Translating it yields CASSSGAGFSYSEQFF.

This clonotype was recorded at least ten times. This chain uses TRBV30 with TRBJ2-5; D is possibly TRBD1 (6 bases). Germline CDR1 reads GTSNPN; CDR2 reads SVGIG (reference sequence). Between the trimmed V and J ends, which lost 6 bases and 1 base, there was a span of 12 bases. The CDR3 consists of 13 residues. The CDR3 sequence: CACPGHSQETQYF. CDR3 DNA sequence: TGTGCCTGCCCGGGACATAGCCAAGAGACCCAGTACTTC.

This clonotype was found many times. V usage is TRBV27 and J usage is TRBJ2-1, with 8 nucleotides matching TRBD1. Trimming took 3 bases from V and 4 from J; bases not matched to a gene: 11. Germline V gene sequence: CDR1 MNHEY, CDR2 SMNVEV (reference sequence). The CDR3 has 17 residues. The CDR3 spells CASSLGTGYRLYNEQFF. The CDR3 bases are TGTGCCAGCAGTTTGGGGACAGGATATCGTCTGTACAATGAGCAGTTCTTC.

This clonotype was seen ten or more times. V usage is TRBV10-2 and J usage is TRBJ1-1; D gene unclear. The CDR3 consists of 17 residues. The V gene lost 2 bases and the J gene lost 1 base, with 17 bases spanning the gap. CDR1 and CDR2 (germline): WSHSY, SAAADI. The CDR3 nucleotides read TGCGCCAGCAGTGAGAGGTGGATATACAAGGGGAACACTGAAGCTTTCTTT. It is translated as CASSERWIYKGNTEAFF.

This clonotype was seen ten or more times. The chain uses TRBV24-1 and TRBJ2-7; TRBD1 might be the D (5 bases). This CDR3 has 13 amino acids. V was clipped by 6 bases and J by 1 base, with 9 bases between them. Germline V gene lookup returns CDR1 KGHDR and CDR2 SFDVKD. The CDR3 sequence is CATSKTGSYEQYF. CDR3 sequence (DNA): TGTGCCACCAGTAAAACAGGATCCTACGAGCAGTACTTC.

This clonotype showed up many times. This sequence joins TRBV11-2 and TRBJ2-7; TRBD2 aligns across 10 bases. Germline loops: CDR1 SGHAT, CDR2 FQNNGV. The CDR3 has 15 amino acids. Losses at the gene ends were 3 bases for V and 4 bases for J; bases not matched to a gene: 6. Here the CDR3 reads CASSFEAGGRYEQYF. CDR3 in DNA: TGTGCCAGCAGCTTTGAAGCGGGAGGGAGGTACGAGCAGTACTTC.

This clonotype occurred a few times. J is TRBJ1-5 and V is TRBV6-2 or TRBV6-3; tentatively, D is TRBD1 (5 bases). CDR3 length equals 18 residues. Per germline, CDR1 MNHEY and CDR2 SVGEGT. With 0 bases removed from V and 3 bases from J, the gap between germline ends came to 18 bases. The CDR3 sequence: CASSYSSRGPLNNQPQHF. CDR3 DNA: TGTGCCAGCAGTTACTCGAGTAGGGGACCTCTAAACAATCAGCCCCAGCATTTT.

V gene TRBV11-2 combines with J gene TRBJ2-3, with 12 bases fitting TRBD2. The junction had 8 bases not matched to a gene; V was cut back by 5 bases and J by 2 bases. The CDR3 has 17 amino acids. From germline, CDR1 is SGHAT and CDR2 FQNNGV. Written as DNA, the CDR3 is TGTGCCAGCAGCGCAGGACTAGCGGGACTCGACACAGATACGCAGTATTTT. It specifies CASSAGLAGLDTDTQYF.

There are many counts of this clonotype. The rearrangement links TRBV7-9 to TRBJ1-3; 11 bases agree with TRBD1. With 5 bases clipped from V and 0 bases from J, the junction kept 9 bases outside the gene matches. Germline V gene lookup returns CDR1 SEHNR and CDR2 FQNEAQ (reference sequence). This CDR3 is 18 amino acids long. The CDR3: CASSLSGTGGDSGNTIYF. CDR3 coding DNA: TGTGCCAGCAGCCTATCCGGGACAGGGGGAGACTCTGGAAACACCATATATTTT.

This clonotype was seen ten or more times. This chain uses TRBV9 with TRBJ1-1; D is perhaps TRBD1 (6 bases). Trimming left V 0 bases short and J 5 bases short, with 11 bases between. The germline gives CDR1 SGDLS, CDR2 YYNGEE. CDR3 length: 14 amino acids. For the CDR3, the DNA is TGTGCCAGCAGCGTAGTGGGACAAGTAACTGAAGCTTTCTTT. This gives the protein CASSVVGQVTEAFF. The full variable domain, with the rest looked up from reference TRBV9 and TRBJ1-1, is DSGVTQTPKHLITATGQRVTLRCSPRSGDLSVYWYQQSLDQGLQFLIQYYNGEERAKGNILERFSAQQFPDLHSELNLSSLELGDSALYFCASSVVGQVTEAFFGQGTRLTVV.

This clonotype was seen ten or more times. The chain couples TRBV28 to TRBJ2-7; unclear D gene. From germline, CDR1 is MDHEN and CDR2 SYDVKM. V was shortened by 2 bases and J by 2 bases, with 10 bases between the two germline ends. This CDR3 is 14 amino acids long. In DNA, the CDR3 is TGTGCCAGCAGTTTAGAACCCACAACCTACGAGCAGTACTTC. Protein: CASSLEPTTYEQYF.

This clonotype was recorded at least ten times. The V call is TRBV28, the J call TRBJ1-6; 8 nucleotides line up with TRBD1. V dropped 4 bases and J dropped 10; count of bases not matched to a gene: 9. The germline V gene has CDR1 MDHEN and CDR2 SYDVKM. The CDR3 loop spans 15 amino acids. DNA for the CDR3: TGTGCCAGCAGTTCCCCCGGGACAGGCCAGTCACCCCTCCACTTT. This codes for CASSSPGTGQSPLHF.